This T cell receptor beta chain is from a study of blood T cell repertoires in COVID-19. Overall study: Samples of COVID-19 (acute and convalescent) were obtained from the United States, Italy and Spain.

CDR1 is MNHEY and CDR2 is SVGAGI in the germline V gene. This CDR3 is built from 14 residues. The junction had 8 bases not matched to a gene; V was cut back by 7 bases and J by 5 bases. Study members were between 18 and 89 years old and lived in roughly 24 US regions. Clinical history reported by participants formed the basis on which cohorts were assigned. Before being deemed recovered, Cohort 3 donors had two negative PCRs, clearance, or symptom resolution. TCRdb's table, derived via immunoSEQ multiplex PCR, lists solely in-frame clones and lacks some. The table has about 370,000 clones, around 91% seen once.

Sequenced input: PBMCs or T cells enriched from blood (not recorded which). The chain is built from TRBV6-5 and TRBJ1-5; TRBD1 aligns across 7 bases. This TCR derives from a man aged 18 to 35 who had recovered from COVID-19. CDR3 region: CASTRRQGHQPQHF. In DNA, the CDR3 is TGTGCCAGCACCCGCCGACAGGGACATCAGCCCCAGCATTTT.